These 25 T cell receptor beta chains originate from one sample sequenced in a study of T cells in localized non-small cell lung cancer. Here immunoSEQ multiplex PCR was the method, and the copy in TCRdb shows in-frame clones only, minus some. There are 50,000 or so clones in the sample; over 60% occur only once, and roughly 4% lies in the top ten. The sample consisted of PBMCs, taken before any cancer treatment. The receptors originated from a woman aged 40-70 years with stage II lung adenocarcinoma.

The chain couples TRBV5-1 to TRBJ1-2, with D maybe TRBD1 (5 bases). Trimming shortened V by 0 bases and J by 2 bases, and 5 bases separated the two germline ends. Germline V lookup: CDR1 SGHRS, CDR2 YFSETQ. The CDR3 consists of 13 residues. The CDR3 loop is CASSLEGNYGYTF. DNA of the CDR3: TGCGCCAGCAGCTTGGAGGGGAACTATGGCTACACCTTC.

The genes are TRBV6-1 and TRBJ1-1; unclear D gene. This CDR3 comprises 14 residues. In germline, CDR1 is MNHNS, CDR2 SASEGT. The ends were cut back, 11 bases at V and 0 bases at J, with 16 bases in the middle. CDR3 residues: CASQEGLMNTEAFF. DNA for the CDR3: TGTGCCTCTCAAGAAGGGCTGATGAACACTGAAGCTTTCTTT.

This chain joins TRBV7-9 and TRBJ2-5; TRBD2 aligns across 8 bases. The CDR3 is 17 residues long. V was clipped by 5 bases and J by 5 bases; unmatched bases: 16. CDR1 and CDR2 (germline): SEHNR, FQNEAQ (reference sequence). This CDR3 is CASSVGLAGWMVETQYF. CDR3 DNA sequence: TGTGCCAGCAGCGTCGGACTAGCTGGTTGGATGGTCGAGACCCAGTACTTC.

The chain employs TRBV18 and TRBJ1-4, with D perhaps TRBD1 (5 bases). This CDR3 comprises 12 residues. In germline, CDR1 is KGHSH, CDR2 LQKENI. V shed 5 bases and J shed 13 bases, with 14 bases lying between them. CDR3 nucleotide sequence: TGTGCCAGCTCAACTACCGGGACGGCACTGTTTTTT. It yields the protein CASSTTGTALFF. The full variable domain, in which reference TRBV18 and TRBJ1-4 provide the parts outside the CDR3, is NAGVMQNPRHLVRRRGQEARLRCSPMKGHSHVYWYRQLPEEGLKFMVYLQKENIIDESGMPKERFSAEFPKEGPSILRIQQVVRGDSAAYFCASSTTGTALFFGSGTQLSVL.

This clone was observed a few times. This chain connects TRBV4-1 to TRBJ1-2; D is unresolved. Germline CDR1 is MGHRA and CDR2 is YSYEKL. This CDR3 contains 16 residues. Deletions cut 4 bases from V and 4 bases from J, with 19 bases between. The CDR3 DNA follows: TGCGCCAGCAGCCCACAAAGTCGGAGCCTCATCTATGGCTACACCTTC. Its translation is CASSPQSRSLIYGYTF.

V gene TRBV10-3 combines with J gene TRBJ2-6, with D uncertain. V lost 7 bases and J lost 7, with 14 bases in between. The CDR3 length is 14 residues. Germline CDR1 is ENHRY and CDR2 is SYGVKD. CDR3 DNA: TGTGCCATCAAGGAACAGTCCCTAGCCAACGTCCTGACTTTC. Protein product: CAIKEQSLANVLTF.

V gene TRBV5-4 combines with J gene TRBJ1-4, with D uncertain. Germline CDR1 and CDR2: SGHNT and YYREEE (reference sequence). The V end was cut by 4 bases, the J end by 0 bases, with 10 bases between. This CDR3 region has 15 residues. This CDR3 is CASSTDGATNEKLFF. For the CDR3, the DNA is TGTGCCAGCAGCACGGACGGCGCAACTAATGAAAAACTGTTTTTT.

The CDR3 nucleotides read TGTGCCAGCAGTTTGCCGAGGAGGAATAATTCACCCCTCCACTTT. It codes for CASSLPRRNNSPLHF. V gene TRBV7-8 combines with J gene TRBJ1-6; D is unclear. CDR1 and CDR2 from the germline V gene are SGHVS and FQNEAQ. This CDR3 is 15 amino acids long. Trimming took off 6 bases at V and 5 bases at J, with 14 bases between the two ends.

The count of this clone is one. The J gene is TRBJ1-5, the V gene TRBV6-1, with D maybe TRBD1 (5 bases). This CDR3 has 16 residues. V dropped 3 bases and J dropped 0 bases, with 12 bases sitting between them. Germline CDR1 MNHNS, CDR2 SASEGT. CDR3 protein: CASSERAGYSNQPQHF. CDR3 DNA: TGTGCCAGCAGTGAGAGGGCAGGGTATAGCAATCAGCCCCAGCATTTT.

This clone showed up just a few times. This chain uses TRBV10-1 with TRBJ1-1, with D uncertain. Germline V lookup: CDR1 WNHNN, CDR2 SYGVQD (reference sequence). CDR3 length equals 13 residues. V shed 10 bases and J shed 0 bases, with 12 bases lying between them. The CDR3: CATRMDLNTEAFF. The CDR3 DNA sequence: TGCGCCACTCGAATGGACCTGAACACTGAAGCTTTCTTT.

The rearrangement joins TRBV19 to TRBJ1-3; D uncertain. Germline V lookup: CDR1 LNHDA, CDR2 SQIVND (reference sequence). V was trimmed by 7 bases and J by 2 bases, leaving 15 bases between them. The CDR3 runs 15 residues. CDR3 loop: CASTRRAGTGNTIYF. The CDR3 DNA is TGTGCCAGTACCCGAAGGGCGGGGACTGGAAACACCATATATTTT.

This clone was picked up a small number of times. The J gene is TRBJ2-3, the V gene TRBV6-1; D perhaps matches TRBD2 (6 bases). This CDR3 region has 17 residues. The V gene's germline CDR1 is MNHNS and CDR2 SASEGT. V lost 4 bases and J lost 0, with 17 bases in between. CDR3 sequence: CASSAVVGGSSTDTQYF. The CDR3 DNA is TGTGCCAGCAGTGCCGTTGTGGGGGGTTCTAGCACAGATACGCAGTATTTT.

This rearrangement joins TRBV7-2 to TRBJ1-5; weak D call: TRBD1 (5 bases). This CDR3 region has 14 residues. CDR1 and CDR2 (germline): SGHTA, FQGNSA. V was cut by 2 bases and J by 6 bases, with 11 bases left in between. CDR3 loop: CASSLPPGGQPQHF. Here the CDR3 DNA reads TGTGCCAGCAGCTTACCTCCCGGGGGTCAGCCCCAGCATTTT.

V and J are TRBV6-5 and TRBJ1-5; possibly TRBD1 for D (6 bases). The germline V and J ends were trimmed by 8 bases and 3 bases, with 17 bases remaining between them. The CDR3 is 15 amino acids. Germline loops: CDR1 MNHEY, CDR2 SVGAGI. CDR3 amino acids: CASRPRDINNQPQHF. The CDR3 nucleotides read TGTGCCAGCCGCCCTAGGGACATCAACAATCAGCCCCAGCATTTT.

The CDR3 region is CASSRTVTSGGPNEQFF. The CDR3 DNA reads as TGTGCCAGCAGCCGAACTGTGACTAGCGGGGGCCCCAATGAGCAGTTCTTC. The rearrangement uses TRBV6-4 and TRBJ2-1; 12 bases map to TRBD2. The germline gives CDR1 MRHNA, CDR2 SNTAGT. Losses at the gene ends were 6 bases for V and 6 bases for J; bases not matched to a gene: 12. The length of the CDR3 is 17 residues.

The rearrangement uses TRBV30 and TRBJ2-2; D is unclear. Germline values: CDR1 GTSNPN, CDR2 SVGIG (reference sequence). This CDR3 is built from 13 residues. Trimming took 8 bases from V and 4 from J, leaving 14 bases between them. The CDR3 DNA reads TGTGCCCATCGGACGAGGACCACCGGGGAGCTGTTTTTT. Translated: CAHRTRTTGELFF.

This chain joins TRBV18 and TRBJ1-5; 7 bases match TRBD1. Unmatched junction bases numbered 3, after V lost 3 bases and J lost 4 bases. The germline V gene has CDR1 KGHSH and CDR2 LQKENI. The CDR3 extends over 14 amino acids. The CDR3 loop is CASSPGTANQPQHF. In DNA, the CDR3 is TGTGCCAGCTCACCCGGGACAGCAAATCAGCCCCAGCATTTT.

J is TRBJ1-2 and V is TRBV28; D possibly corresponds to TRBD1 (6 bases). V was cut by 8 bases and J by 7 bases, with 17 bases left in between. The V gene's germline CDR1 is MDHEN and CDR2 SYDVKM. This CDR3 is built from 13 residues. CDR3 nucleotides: TGTGCCAGCGGTCTTACAGGGTCCGGTGGCTACACCTTC. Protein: CASGLTGSGGYTF.

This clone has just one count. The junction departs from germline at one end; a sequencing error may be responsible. In DNA form, the CDR3 reads TGTGCCGGCTCACCGTCAGACATGAACACTGAAGCTTTCTTT. Translating it yields CAGSPSDMNTEAFF. The chain couples TRBV18 to TRBJ1-1; no reliable D call. There are 14 residues in the CDR3. Germline V CDR1 and CDR2: KGHSH, LQKENI.

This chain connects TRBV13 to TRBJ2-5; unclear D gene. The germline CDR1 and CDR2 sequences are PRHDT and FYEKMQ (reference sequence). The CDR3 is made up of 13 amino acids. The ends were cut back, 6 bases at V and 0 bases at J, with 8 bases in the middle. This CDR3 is CASSILHQETQYF. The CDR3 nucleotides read TGTGCCAGCAGTATTCTTCACCAAGAGACCCAGTACTTC.

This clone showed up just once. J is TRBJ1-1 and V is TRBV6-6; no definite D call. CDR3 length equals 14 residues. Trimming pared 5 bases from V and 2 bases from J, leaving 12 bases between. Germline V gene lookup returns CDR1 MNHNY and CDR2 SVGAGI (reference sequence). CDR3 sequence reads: CASSLLGGNTEAFF. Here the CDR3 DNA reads TGTGCCAGCAGTCTCCTGGGAGGAAACACTGAAGCTTTCTTT.

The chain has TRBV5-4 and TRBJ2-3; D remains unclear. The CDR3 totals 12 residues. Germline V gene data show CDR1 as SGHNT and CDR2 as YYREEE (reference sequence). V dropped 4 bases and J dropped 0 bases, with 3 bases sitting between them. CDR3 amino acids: CASSPSTDTQYF. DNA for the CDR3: TGTGCCAGCAGCCCGAGCACAGATACGCAGTATTTT.

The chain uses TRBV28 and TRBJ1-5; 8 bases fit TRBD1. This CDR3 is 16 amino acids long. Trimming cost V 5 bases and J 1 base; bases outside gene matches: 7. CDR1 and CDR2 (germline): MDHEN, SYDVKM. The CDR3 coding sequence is TGTGCCAGCAGTCTTGGACAGGGTTTGAGCAATCAGCCCCAGCATTTT. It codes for CASSLGQGLSNQPQHF. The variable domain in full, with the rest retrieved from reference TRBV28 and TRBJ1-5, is DVKVTQSSRYLVKRTGEKVFLECVQDMDHENMFWYRQDPGLGLRLIYFSYDVKMKEKGDIPEGYSVSREKKERFSLILESASTNQTSMYLCASSLGQGLSNQPQHFGDGTRLSIL.

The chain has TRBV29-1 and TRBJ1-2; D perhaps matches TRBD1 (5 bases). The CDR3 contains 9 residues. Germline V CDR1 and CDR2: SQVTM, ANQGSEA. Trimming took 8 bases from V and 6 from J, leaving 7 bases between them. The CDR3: CSTGDGYTF. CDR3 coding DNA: TGCAGCACGGGGGATGGCTACACCTTC.

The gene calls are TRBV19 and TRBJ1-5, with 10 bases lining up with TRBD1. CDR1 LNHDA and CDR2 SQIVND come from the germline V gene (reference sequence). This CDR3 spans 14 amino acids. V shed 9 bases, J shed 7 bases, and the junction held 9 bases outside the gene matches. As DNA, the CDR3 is TGTGCCAGCCGGGACAGGGGATCGGAACAGCCCCAGCATTTT. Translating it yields CASRDRGSEQPQHF.